This T cell receptor (beta chain) is from a study of beta chain features in type 1 diabetes. This clone was counted a few times. CDR1 and CDR2 from the germline V gene are SGHAT and FQNNGV. There are 13 residues in the CDR3. V was shortened by 2 bases and J by 2 bases, with 6 bases between the two germline ends. Expressed TCRB transcripts got sequenced, as all isolated RNA was reverse transcribed. TCRdb's table, derived via immunoSEQ multiplex PCR, lists solely in-frame clones and lacks some. The table shows 110,000 to 150,000 clones, with about 7.1% occurring only once. The receptor's source is a woman between 25 and 40 years old in good health. The sequenced sample was central memory CD4+ T cells from blood. The V gene is TRBV11-2, the J gene TRBJ1-1; D remains unclear. Here the CDR3 DNA reads TGTGCCAGCAGCTTAAACAGCAACACTGAAGCTTTCTTT. Protein sequence: CASSLNSNTEAFF. The full variable domain, completed using reference TRBV11-2 and TRBJ1-1, is EAGVAQSPRYKIIEKRQSVAFWCNPISGHATLYWYQQILGQGPKLLIQFQNNGVVDDSQLPKDRFSAERLKGVDSTLKIQPAKLEDSAVYLCASSLNSNTEAFFGQGTRLTVV.